This T cell receptor (beta chain) was recorded in a study of T-cell reconstitution after alpha-beta-depleted transplantation in children (dated by TCRdb to about 2016). General notes on the study: T-cell immune reconstitution after TCRalphabeta/CD19-depleted allogeneic hematopoietic cell transplantation in children was quantitatively tracked in the study by means of TCR repertoire profiling.

This clonotype was seen many times. The clone's antigen remains unknown. Base-call qualities are not available, and no considerably larger clone is one nucleotide away. To prepare the library, PCR was applied. Sequencer: Illumina HiSeq 2500. To normalize quantification of the TCRbeta repertoire, the TCR libraries were built with molecular barcoding that relied on unique molecular identifiers. The public reads were reprocessed in TCRdb via fastp at Q25 and MiXCR, keeping in-frame beta chains. Every entry covers one CDR3 protein and lists the most common genes and DNA from its rows. This sample comprises about 350,000 distinct CDR3 sequences, approximately 12% of them detected only once. 4.3% of the sample is held by the ten biggest clonotypes. V is pruned by 5 bases and J by 11 bases, leaving 4 bases of the junction without a gene match. Taken from cysteine to phenylalanine, the CDR3 has 11 residues. The kept DNA is CDR3 alone, 33 bases in frame from the first base. According to the germline V gene, CDR1 reads MDHEN and CDR2 reads SYDVKM.

The TCR originated in a human donor who donated a stem cell graft to a child with Fanconi anemia. Here the chain combines TRBV28 and TRBJ1-1; 8 of the junction bases match TRBD1. The specimen was PBMCs, collected from the stem cell graft. The nucleotide sequence is given as TGTGCCAGCAGTGACAGGGGTAAGGCTTTCTTT. Translated, this gives CASSDRGKAFF.